This is a list of T cell receptor beta chains from one sample in a study of shared clonotypes between healthy human individuals. The data were produced by immunoSEQ multiplex PCR, yet TCRdb's version contains in-frame clones alone and is incomplete. The sample lists some 2 million clones; around 96% were seen once. The sample was naive CD8+ T cells sorted from blood. These TCRs come from a man younger than 35 in good health. The CDR3 runs from the conserved cysteine through the conserved F or W. A D gene is named only where the DNA matches it firmly.

D: NA
V: TRBV4-1
J: TRBJ1-2
CDR3: CASSQDIVNYGYTF
DNA: TGCGCCAGCAGCCAAGATATCGTAAACTATGGCTACACCTTC

D: NA
V: TRBV28
J: TRBJ2-7
CDR3: CASSWTVGSSYEQYF
DNA: TGTGCCAGCAGTTGGACTGTAGGGAGCTCCTACGAGCAGTACTTC

D: NA
V: TRBV19
J: TRBJ2-2
CDR3: CASSITGGLSTGELFF
DNA: TGTGCCAGTAGTATCACTGGCGGGTTATCCACCGGGGAGCTGTTTTTT

D: TRBD2
V: TRBV19
J: TRBJ2-3
CDR3: CASSIGLAESTDTQYF
DNA: TGTGCCAGTAGTATCGGTCTAGCGGAGAGCACAGATACGCAGTATTTT

D: TRBD1
V: TRBV7-8
J: TRBJ2-3
CDR3: CASSFRGISERSTDTQYF
DNA: TGTGCCAGCAGCTTCAGGGGGATCAGCGAAAGGAGCACAGATACGCAGTATTTT

D: NA
V: TRBV28
J: TRBJ2-7
CDR3: CASNFEGVNEQYF
DNA: TGTGCCAGCAACTTTGAGGGGGTAAACGAGCAGTACTTC

D: NA
V: TRBV7-8
J: TRBJ2-6
CDR3: CASSPGHAEANVLTF
DNA: TGTGCCAGCAGCCCGGGACATGCTGAGGCCAACGTCCTGACTTTC

D: NA
V: TRBV7-3
J: TRBJ1-1
CDR3: CASSLEEATEAFF
DNA: TGTGCCAGCAGCTTAGAGGAGGCGACTGAAGCTTTCTTT

D: TRBD2
V: TRBV7-2
J: TRBJ2-7
CDR3: CASSLVVLAGGRNEQYF
DNA: TGTGCCAGCAGCTTAGTAGTGCTAGCGGGAGGTCGGAACGAGCAGTACTTC

D: TRBD1
V: TRBV4-1
J: TRBJ1-6
CDR3: CASSQDPTGGTNSPLHF
DNA: TGCGCCAGCAGCCAAGATCCTACAGGGGGGACTAATTCACCCCTCCACTTT